This TCR beta chain emerged from a study of blood T cell repertoires in COVID-19 (dated by TCRdb to 2020 to 2021). A note on the overall study: Collaborator samples came from the United States, Italy and Spain and covered acute and convalescent phases of COVID-19. The repertoires were made available in a free public database intended to serve as a resource for research on the immune response to SARS-CoV-2. The samples were drawn from the first 160 participants of the ongoing ImmuneRACE study and from more than 1,000 subjects provided by 6 global collaborators. Deeply sampled blood TCRbeta repertoires from subjects exposed to, actively infected with, or recovered from COVID-19 were included in the dataset. Where available, HLA class I and class II types were obtained from metadata supplied by the sample provider rather than from assay-based typing. The sample metadata nearly always contained a de-identified subject ID, COVID-19 status, age in years and sex. The material from the prospective study consisted of cDNA or gDNA derived from T cells, B-cell-depleted T cells, or PBMCs.

Comment on this clone: This receptor's antigen is unknown. Base qualities were left out, and no much larger clone turns up one base away.

What the work shows at the level of the full study, not this receptor alone: The amount of clinical and demographic metadata varied by source and participant and was provided uncurated.

V lost 4 bases and J lost 4 bases; the stretch between them is 12 bases long. From its cysteine to its phenylalanine, the CDR3 spans 15 amino acids. Only CDR3 DNA remains: 45 bases, in frame from the first base. CDR1 KGHDR and CDR2 SFDVKD are derived from the germline V gene. The immunoSEQ Assay, a bias-controlled multiplex PCR, was used to amplify TCRbeta CDR3 regions from genomic DNA. As for how the authors treated the data: Within the assay, amplification of reference gene primers was used to estimate how many nucleated cells each sample contained. Sequence reads were collapsed and filtered to measure the absolute abundance of every unique TCRbeta CDR3 rearrangement. Productive Simpson clonality was computed per sample as the square root of Simpson's diversity index over productive rearrangements. What TCRdb holds here is the immuneACCESS table cut down to in-frame rearrangements. Part of the clones is not present; checked against another copy, under half of the missing clones reflect an unresolved V gene, and the others are unexplained. V and J calls plus clone size are reproduced from that table; the DNA served to infer D and trimming. Within this sample are around 130,000 clones, with around 80% of them counted one time only. The ten most abundant clones make up about 2.6% of the sample.

Enrolling through a virtual design, the prospective study's participants ranged in age from roughly 18 to 95 years and lived across roughly 23 United States geographic areas. To assign participants to cohorts, the prospective study relied on clinical history that participants themselves reported in a screening survey and a study questionnaire. In the prospective study, whole blood, serum and a nasopharyngeal or oropharyngeal swab were collected from each participant by mobile phlebotomists. Participants in the prospective study had the option to provide additional blood draws and questionnaires over a roughly two-month period. Blood samples from the prospective study were shipped frozen or at room temperature prior to DNA extraction.

This receptor was taken from a man aged 35-49 years with acute COVID-19. What was sequenced was PBMCs or T cells enriched from blood (not recorded which). The sequence is built from TRBV24-1 and TRBJ2-2, and the D gene may be TRBD2, 5 bases matching. The base sequence is TGTGCCACCAGTGACCGGACTTACCCCACCGGGGAGCTGTTTTTT. Its translation reads: CATSDRTYPTGELFF.